This entry lists 23 T cell receptor beta chains sequenced from one sample in a study of Graves' ophthalmopathy and Graves' hyperthyroidism. From RNA, the CDR3 regions of TCR beta chains were amplified and sequenced. Amplification began with first-round RT-PCR using HTBI primers, then second-round multiplex PCR was performed. TCRdb reanalysed the multiplex PCR reads using MiXCR and keeps one entry per CDR3 protein. The sample records hundreds of thousands of distinct CDR3 sequences, 40% being singletons. Sequencing was done on a sample of peripheral blood. Receptors were obtained from an adult man with Graves' ophthalmopathy.

About this clonotype: The conserved closing phenylalanine or tryptophan is absent in this CDR3, likely reflecting a read error. The limits of the CDR3 on the DNA are not certain, so only TCRdb's listed CDR3 is given. The chain carries TRBV7-9 and TRBJ2-2; the D call in the table, TRBD1, was not verified against the DNA. Germline values: CDR1 SEHNR, CDR2 FQNEAQ (reference sequence). Including both end residues, the CDR3 is 17 amino acids long. The CDR3 region is CASSLAPDRANTGELVV.

CDR3 DNA sequence: TGCAGTGCTAGAGAGGCGGGGGGGACAAACTATGGCTACACCTTC. This sequence encodes CSAREAGGTNYGYTF. V gene TRBV20-1 combines with J gene TRBJ1-2, with D perhaps matching TRBD1 (6 bases). CDR3 size: 15 residues. Trimming pared 0 bases from V and 2 bases from J, leaving 13 bases between. Germline V gene lookup returns CDR1 DFQATT and CDR2 SNEGSKA (reference sequence).

This sequence joins TRBV5-1 and TRBJ2-7; D is possibly TRBD1 (6 bases). Germline-derived CDR1 and CDR2 are SGHRS and YFSETQ. V shed 0 bases and J shed 12 bases, with 22 bases lying between them. CDR3 size: 15 residues. The CDR3 DNA follows: TGCGCCAGCAGCTTGGAAGAGCAGGGGTCGACATTGGGGTACTTC. The encoded protein is CASSLEEQGSTLGYF.

Worth noting for this clonotype: A junction boundary mismatches the germline segment, possibly from a read error. The chain joins TRBV4-1 to TRBJ2-5, with 7 bases that match TRBD2. This CDR3 is 15 amino acids long. Germline V gives CDR1 MGHRA, CDR2 YSYEKL. CDR3 loop: CASSQVWGGQETQYF. The CDR3 region has the DNA TGTGCCAGCAGCCAAGTATGGGGGGGGCAAGAGACCCAGTACTTC.

The chain couples TRBV19 to TRBJ1-2, with TRBD1 identical over 8 bases. The CDR3 runs to 15 residues. V shed 1 base and J 7 bases; nucleotides not matched to a gene: 8. CDR1 and CDR2 (germline): LNHDA, SQIVND (reference sequence). In DNA, the CDR3 is TGTGCCAGTAGTATAGCCGCGACAGGGGCTGGTGGCTACACCTTC. The encoded protein is CASSIAATGAGGYTF.

The rearrangement joins TRBV9 to TRBJ2-7; possibly TRBD1 or TRBD2 for D (6 bases each). The V end lost 0 bases, the J end lost 3 bases, and 13 bases lay between the germline ends. The CDR3 extends over 15 amino acids. Germline V lookup: CDR1 SGDLS, CDR2 YYNGEE. The CDR3 DNA reads as TGTGCCAGCAGCGTAGGTCTCGGGGGCCGCTACGAGCAGTACTTC. Protein product: CASSVGLGGRYEQYF.

This clonotype came up a few times. The rearrangement links TRBV20-1 to TRBJ1-1; TRBD1 matches at 10 bases. Germline V CDR1 and CDR2: DFQATT, SNEGSKA (reference sequence). V shed 6 bases and J 8 bases; nucleotides not matched to a gene: 6. There are 12 residues in the CDR3. The CDR3 nucleotides are TGCAGTGCCCGGACAGGGGGAGGAGAAGCTTTCTTT. Amino acids: CSARTGGGEAFF.

The rearrangement joins TRBV7-9 to TRBJ1-3; 11 nucleotides line up with TRBD1. This CDR3 contains 17 residues. With V trimmed by 5 bases and J by 0 bases, 6 bases remained unmatched. CDR1 is SEHNR and CDR2 is FQNEAQ in the germline V gene (reference sequence). DNA of the CDR3: TGTGCCAGCAGCCTTTGGACAGGGGGCAACTCTGGAAACACCATATATTTT. Protein product: CASSLWTGGNSGNTIYF.

In regard to this clonotype: The junction departs from germline at one end; a sequencing error may be responsible. The J gene is TRBJ1-6, the V gene TRBV6-1; TRBD1 aligns across 7 bases. The CDR3 is made up of 12 amino acids. Germline V gene data show CDR1 as MNHNS and CDR2 as SASEGT. The CDR3 loop is CASRGTDLLVYF. DNA of the CDR3: TGTGCCAGCAGGGGGACAGATCTTTTGGTATACTTT.

The rearrangement uses TRBV29-1 and TRBJ1-2, with 8 nucleotides matching TRBD1. J lost 3 bases, V lost 8 bases, and 5 bases had no gene match. Germline V gives CDR1 SQVTM, CDR2 ANQGSEA. CDR3 length: 12 amino acids. Here the CDR3 DNA reads TGCAGCCGACAGGGGTCGGACTATGGCTACACCTTC. Amino acid sequence: CSRQGSDYGYTF. Variable domain in full (rest from reference TRBV29-1 and TRBJ1-2): SAVISQKPSRDICQRGTSLTIQCQVDSQVTMMFWYRQQPGQSLTLIATANQGSEATYESGFVIDKFPISRPNLTFSTLTVSNMSPEDSSIYLCSRQGSDYGYTFGSGTRLTVV.

This clonotype was detected ten times or more. The chain uses TRBV20-1 and TRBJ2-5, with D possibly being TRBD2 (5 bases). The CDR3 loop spans 13 amino acids. Germline loops: CDR1 DFQATT, CDR2 SNEGSKA (reference sequence). The germline V and J ends were trimmed by 6 bases and 5 bases, with 16 bases remaining between them. Here the CDR3 DNA reads TGCAGTGCCCACCGCACAGTAGCGGAGACCCAGTACTTC. It is translated as CSAHRTVAETQYF.

V is TRBV25-1 and J is TRBJ1-4; D not resolved. The CDR3 totals 14 residues. Trimming took 2 bases from V and 7 from J, leaving 11 bases between them. The germline V gene has CDR1 MGHDK and CDR2 SYGVNS. The CDR3 bases are TGTGCCAGCAGTGAACAGACCGTCTCTGAAAAACTGTTTTTT. Encoded protein: CASSEQTVSEKLFF.

This clonotype appeared once. A much larger clone is a single base away; this may be a read error. DNA for the CDR3: TGTGCCATCAGTGATCCTCGACAGGAAGCCTATGGCTACACCTTC. This sequence encodes CAISDPRQEAYGYTF. V and J are TRBV10-3 and TRBJ1-2; possible D gene TRBD1, 6 bases. The CDR3 totals 15 residues. Deletions cut 3 bases from V and 4 bases from J, with 15 bases between. The germline gives CDR1 ENHRY, CDR2 SYGVKD.

This clonotype was observed a few times. At one boundary the junction diverges from the germline segment, which might be a read error. The chain links TRBV20-1 to TRBJ1-2, with 7 bases identical to TRBD1. The length of the CDR3 is 12 residues. Germline V CDR1 and CDR2: DFQATT, SNEGSKA (reference sequence). Written as DNA, the CDR3 is TGCAGTGCTAGAGGGGGCCTTAACGGACAGGCCTTC. Encoded protein: CSARGGLNGQAF.

For this clonotype: The junction and the germline gene differ at one end; a read error may be behind it. The V call is TRBV7-9, the J call TRBJ2-7; tentatively, D is TRBD1 (5 bases). Germline V gene sequence: CDR1 SEHNR, CDR2 FQNEAQ (reference sequence). The CDR3 runs to 15 residues. DNA for the CDR3: TGCGCCAGCAGCTTGGGGCTGACCCCCGGGTACGAGCAGTACTTC. Translation: CASSLGLTPGYEQYF.

This clonotype showed up many times. The rearrangement uses TRBV29-1 and TRBJ1-2; 7 positions match TRBD1. CDR3 length equals 12 residues. Per the germline V gene, CDR1 is SQVTM and CDR2 is ANQGSEA. V was pared by 5 bases and J by 8 bases, with 8 bases of the junction left unmatched. The CDR3 sequence: CSVYTGAGGYTF. CDR3 sequence (DNA): TGCAGCGTTTACACAGGGGCCGGGGGCTACACCTTC.

This chain links TRBV15 with TRBJ2-7; 9 bases are a match to TRBD2. Germline V gene data show CDR1 as LNHNV and CDR2 as YYDKDF (reference sequence). The CDR3 runs 16 residues. V was clipped by 8 bases and J by 6 bases; unmatched bases: 17. The CDR3 region has the DNA TGTGCCACCGACGGGGGGTCTAGCGGGAAGACGACCGAGCAGTACTTC. As protein: CATDGGSSGKTTEQYF.

CDR3 region: CASSPFMAVLEGYGYTF. In DNA, the CDR3 is TGTGCCAGCAGTCCCTTTATGGCCGTCCTGGAAGGCTATGGCTACACCTTC. The chain uses TRBV2 and TRBJ1-2; D uncertain. The V end lost 5 bases, the J end lost 4 bases, and 23 bases lay between the germline ends. Germline-derived CDR1 and CDR2 are SNHLY and FYNNEI. This CDR3 region has 17 residues.

The rearrangement joins TRBV7-9 to TRBJ2-7; TRBD1 is a possible D gene (5 bases). Trimming left V 6 bases short and J 5 bases short, with 20 bases between. The CDR3 loop spans 15 amino acids. Germline V lookup: CDR1 SEHNR, CDR2 FQNEAQ (reference sequence). The CDR3 sequence: CASSRNRGRAHEQYF. Written as DNA, the CDR3 is TGTGCCAGCAGTCGAAACCGCGGCAGGGCCCACGAGCAGTACTTC.

On this clonotype itself: A much larger clone differs by one base, so this may be a read error. The chain has TRBV10-3 and TRBJ1-2; the D is unclear. Germline V gives CDR1 ENHRY, CDR2 SYGVKD. Deletions cut 3 bases from V and 4 bases from J, with 15 bases between. The CDR3 extends over 15 amino acids. CDR3 loop: CAISERTLTPYGYTF. As DNA, the CDR3 is TGTGCCATCAGTGAAAGGACCCTCACCCCCTATGGCTACACCTTC.

Concerning this clonotype: Relative to the germline gene, one junction end is altered; a read error may explain this. The rearrangement joins TRBV10-1 to TRBJ2-3; D is possibly TRBD2 (6 bases). The CDR3 contains 14 residues. Per the germline V gene, CDR1 is WNHNN and CDR2 is SYGVQD (reference sequence). The CDR3 nucleotides read TGCGCCAACAGTGAAGGCGGGGTTTCAGATACGCAGTATTTT. It encodes CANSEGGVSDTQYF.

The gene calls are TRBV20-1 and TRBJ2-5; D is possibly TRBD1 (5 bases). Germline values: CDR1 DFQATT, CDR2 SNEGSKA (reference sequence). V was clipped by 0 bases and J by 5 bases, with 10 bases between them. The CDR3 extends over 13 amino acids. CDR3 sequence reads: CSARDRSGETQYF. The CDR3 bases are TGCAGTGCTAGAGATCGGTCAGGGGAGACCCAGTACTTC.

This clonotype was seen a single time. The chain is built from TRBV12-3 or TRBV12-4 and TRBJ2-2, with D tentatively TRBD2 (5 bases). This CDR3 has 14 residues. V was trimmed by 5 bases and J by 7 bases, leaving 14 bases between them. The DNA of the CDR3 is TGTGCCAGCAGTCCTCCGGAACGGGACGGGGAGCTGTTTTTT. This codes for CASSPPERDGELFF.